This entry concerns a single TCR beta chain. This sample was included in a study of blood T cell repertoires in COVID-19. As for the study in general: The United States, Italy and Spain supplied acute and convalescent COVID-19 samples. PBMCs, B-cell-depleted T cells, or T cells were the source of the cDNA or gDNA that made up the material.

The ends were cut back, 2 bases at V and 1 base at J, with 5 bases in the middle. CDR1 SGHTA and CDR2 FQGNSA come from the germline V gene. The CDR3 totals 13 residues. Original analysis: Amplification of reference gene primers was used by the study to estimate nucleated cell counts. Using immunoSEQ multiplex PCR, the repertoire was profiled, and TCRdb retains in-frame clones only, with some absent. V and J calls and clone size follow that table, whereas D and trimming were derived from the DNA. The data contain tens of thousands of clones, approximately 88% of them singletons. Sequences were obtained from peripheral blood. This sequence joins TRBV7-2 and TRBJ2-5; D gene unclear. The receptor was isolated from a young man with COVID-19, enrolled during active disease. The CDR3 DNA is TGTGCCAGCAGCTTAATCGGCCAAGAGACCCAGTACTTC. Amino acid sequence: CASSLIGQETQYF.